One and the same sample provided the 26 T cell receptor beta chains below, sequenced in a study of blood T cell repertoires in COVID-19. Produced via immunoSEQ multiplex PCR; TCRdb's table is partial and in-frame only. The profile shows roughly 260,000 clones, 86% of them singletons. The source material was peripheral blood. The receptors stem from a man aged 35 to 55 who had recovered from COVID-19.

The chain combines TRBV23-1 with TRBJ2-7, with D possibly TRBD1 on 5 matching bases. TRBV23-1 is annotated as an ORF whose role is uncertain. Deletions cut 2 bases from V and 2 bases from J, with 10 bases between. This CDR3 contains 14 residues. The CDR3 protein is CASSQPGCTYEQYF. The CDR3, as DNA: TGCGCCAGCAGTCAACCAGGGTGCACCTACGAGCAGTACTTC.

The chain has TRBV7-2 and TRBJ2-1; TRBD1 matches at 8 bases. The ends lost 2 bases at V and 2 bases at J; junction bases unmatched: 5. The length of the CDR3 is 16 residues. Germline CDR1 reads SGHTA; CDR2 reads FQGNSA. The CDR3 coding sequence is TGTGCCAGCAGCTTAAGGACAGGGTTCCCCTACAATGAGCAGTTCTTC. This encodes CASSLRTGFPYNEQFF. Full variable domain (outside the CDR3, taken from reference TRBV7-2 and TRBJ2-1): GAGVSQSPSNKVTEKGKDVELRCDPISGHTALYWYRQSLGQGLEFLIYFQGNSAPDKSGLPSDRFSAERTGGSVSTLTIQRTQQEDSAVYLCASSLRTGFPYNEQFFGPGTRLTVL.

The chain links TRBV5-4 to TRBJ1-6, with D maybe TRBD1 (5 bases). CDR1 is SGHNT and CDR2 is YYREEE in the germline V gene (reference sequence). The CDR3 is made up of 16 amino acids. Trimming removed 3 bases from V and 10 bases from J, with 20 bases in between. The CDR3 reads CASSSRSGRGDSPLHF. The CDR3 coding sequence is TGTGCCAGCAGCTCGCGGTCCGGGCGGGGCGACTCACCCCTCCACTTT.

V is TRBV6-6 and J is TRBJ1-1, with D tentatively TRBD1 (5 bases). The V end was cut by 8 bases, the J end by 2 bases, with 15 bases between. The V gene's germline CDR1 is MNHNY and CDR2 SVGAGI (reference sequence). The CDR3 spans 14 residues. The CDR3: CASRKGQINTEAFF. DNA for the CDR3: TGTGCCAGCCGGAAGGGGCAGATTAACACTGAAGCTTTCTTT.

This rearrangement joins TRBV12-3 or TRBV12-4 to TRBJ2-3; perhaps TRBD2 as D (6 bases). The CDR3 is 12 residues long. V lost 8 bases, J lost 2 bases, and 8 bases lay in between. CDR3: CASWGVTDTQYF. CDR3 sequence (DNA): TGTGCCAGCTGGGGGGTCACAGATACGCAGTATTTT.

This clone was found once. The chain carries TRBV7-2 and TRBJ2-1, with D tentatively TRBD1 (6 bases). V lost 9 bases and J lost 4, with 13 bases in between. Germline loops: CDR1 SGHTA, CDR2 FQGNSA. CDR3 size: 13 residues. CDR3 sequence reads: CASGQKTYNEQFF. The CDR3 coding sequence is TGTGCCAGTGGACAGAAAACTTACAATGAGCAGTTCTTC.

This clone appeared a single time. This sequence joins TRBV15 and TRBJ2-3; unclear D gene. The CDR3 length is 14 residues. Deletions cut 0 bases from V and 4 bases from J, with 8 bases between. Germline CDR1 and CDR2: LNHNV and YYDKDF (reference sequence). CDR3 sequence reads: CATSRDINADTQYF. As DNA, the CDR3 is TGTGCCACCAGCAGAGATATTAATGCAGATACGCAGTATTTT.

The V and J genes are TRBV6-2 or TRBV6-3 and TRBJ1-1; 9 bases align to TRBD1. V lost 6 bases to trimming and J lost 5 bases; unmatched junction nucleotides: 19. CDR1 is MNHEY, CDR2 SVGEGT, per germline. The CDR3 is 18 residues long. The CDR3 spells CASSTRTILDRGRTEAFF. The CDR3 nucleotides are TGTGCCAGCAGCACCCGGACGATACTGGACAGGGGCAGGACTGAAGCTTTCTTT.

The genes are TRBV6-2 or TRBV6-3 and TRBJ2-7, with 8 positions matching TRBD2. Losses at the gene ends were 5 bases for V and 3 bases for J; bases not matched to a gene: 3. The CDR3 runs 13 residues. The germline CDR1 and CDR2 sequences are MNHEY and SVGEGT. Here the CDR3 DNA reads TGTGCCAGCAGTCAGCGGGAGTTCTACGAGCAGTACTTC. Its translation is CASSQREFYEQYF.

The DNA for the CDR3 is TGTGCCAGCCGTTCACCCGGGACAGCCCATCAGCCCCAGCATTTT. As protein: CASRSPGTAHQPQHF. The chain joins TRBV21-1 to TRBJ1-5; TRBD1, the D gene given by the table, was not confirmed from the DNA. TRBV21-1 is shown as a pseudogene. The CDR3 loop spans 15 amino acids.

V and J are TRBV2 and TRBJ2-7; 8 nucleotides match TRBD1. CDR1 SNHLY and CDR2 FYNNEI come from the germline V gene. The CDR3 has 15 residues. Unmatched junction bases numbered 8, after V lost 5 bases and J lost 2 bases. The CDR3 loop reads CASSNLRTGTYEQYF. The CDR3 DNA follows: TGTGCCAGCAGTAACCTTAGGACAGGGACCTACGAGCAGTACTTC.

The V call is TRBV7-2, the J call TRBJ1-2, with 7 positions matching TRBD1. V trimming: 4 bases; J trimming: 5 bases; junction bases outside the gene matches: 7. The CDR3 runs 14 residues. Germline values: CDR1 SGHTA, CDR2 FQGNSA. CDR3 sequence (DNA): TGTGCCAGCAGCTCAGAGGGGGCATCGTATGGCTACACCTTC. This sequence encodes CASSSEGASYGYTF.

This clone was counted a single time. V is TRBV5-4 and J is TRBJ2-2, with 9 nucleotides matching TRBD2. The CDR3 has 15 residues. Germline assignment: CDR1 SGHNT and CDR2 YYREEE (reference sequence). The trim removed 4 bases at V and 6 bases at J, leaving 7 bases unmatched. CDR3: CASSQSGRSSGELFF. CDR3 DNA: TGTGCCAGCAGCCAAAGCGGGAGGAGCTCCGGGGAGCTGTTTTTT.

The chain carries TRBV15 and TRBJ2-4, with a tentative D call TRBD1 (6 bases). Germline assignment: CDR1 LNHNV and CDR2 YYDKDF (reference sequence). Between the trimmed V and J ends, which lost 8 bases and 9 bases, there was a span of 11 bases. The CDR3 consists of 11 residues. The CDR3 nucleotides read TGTGCCACCCGAGGGGGTGGCATTCAGTACTTC. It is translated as CATRGGGIQYF.

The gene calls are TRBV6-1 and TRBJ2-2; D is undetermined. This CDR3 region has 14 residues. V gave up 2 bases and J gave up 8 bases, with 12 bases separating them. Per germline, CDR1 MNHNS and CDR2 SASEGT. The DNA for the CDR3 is TGTGCCAGCAGTGAAAGGCACAGCACAGGGGAGCTGTTTTTT. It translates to CASSERHSTGELFF.

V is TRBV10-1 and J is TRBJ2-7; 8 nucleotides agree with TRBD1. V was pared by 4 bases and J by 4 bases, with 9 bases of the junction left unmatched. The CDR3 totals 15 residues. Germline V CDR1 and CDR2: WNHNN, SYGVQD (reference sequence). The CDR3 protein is CASSVSGTGGYEQYF. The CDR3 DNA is TGCGCCAGCAGTGTCTCGGGGACAGGAGGATACGAGCAGTACTTC.

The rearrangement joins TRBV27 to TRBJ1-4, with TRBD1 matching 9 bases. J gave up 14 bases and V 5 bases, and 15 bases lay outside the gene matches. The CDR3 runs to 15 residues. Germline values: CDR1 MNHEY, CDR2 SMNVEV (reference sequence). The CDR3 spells CASSPQPGQGPSLFF. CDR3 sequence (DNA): TGTGCCAGCAGTCCTCAACCGGGACAGGGACCATCCCTGTTTTTT.

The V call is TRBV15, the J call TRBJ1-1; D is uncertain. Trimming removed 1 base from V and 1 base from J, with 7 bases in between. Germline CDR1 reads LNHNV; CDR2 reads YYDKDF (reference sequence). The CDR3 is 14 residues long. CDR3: CATSRARQNTEAFF. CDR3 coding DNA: TGTGCCACCAGCAGAGCCAGGCAGAACACTGAAGCTTTCTTT.

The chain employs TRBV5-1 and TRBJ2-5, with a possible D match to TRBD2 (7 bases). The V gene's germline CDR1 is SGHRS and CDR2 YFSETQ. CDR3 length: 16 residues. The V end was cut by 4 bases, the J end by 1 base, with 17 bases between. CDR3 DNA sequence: TGCGCCAGCAGCCCCCAGGGGCGGGGGCCCCAAGAGACCCAGTACTTC. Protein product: CASSPQGRGPQETQYF.

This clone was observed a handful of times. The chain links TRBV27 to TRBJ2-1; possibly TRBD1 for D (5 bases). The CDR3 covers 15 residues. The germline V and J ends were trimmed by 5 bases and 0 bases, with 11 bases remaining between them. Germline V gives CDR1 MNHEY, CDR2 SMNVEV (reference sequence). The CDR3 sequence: CASSPTGSSYNEQFF. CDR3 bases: TGTGCCAGCAGTCCTACAGGAAGCTCCTACAATGAGCAGTTCTTC.

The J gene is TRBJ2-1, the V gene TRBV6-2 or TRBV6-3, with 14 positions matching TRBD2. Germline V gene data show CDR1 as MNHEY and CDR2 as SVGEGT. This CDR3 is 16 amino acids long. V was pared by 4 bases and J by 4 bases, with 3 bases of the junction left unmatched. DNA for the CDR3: TGTGCCAGCAGTTCGACTAGCGGGGGGGCGTACAATGAGCAGTTCTTC. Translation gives CASSSTSGGAYNEQFF.

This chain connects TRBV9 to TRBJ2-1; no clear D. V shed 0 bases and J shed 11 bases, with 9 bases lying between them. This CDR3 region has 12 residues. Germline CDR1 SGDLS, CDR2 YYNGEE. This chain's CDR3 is CASSVGGQKQFF. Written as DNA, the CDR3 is TGTGCCAGCAGCGTAGGAGGCCAGAAGCAGTTCTTC.

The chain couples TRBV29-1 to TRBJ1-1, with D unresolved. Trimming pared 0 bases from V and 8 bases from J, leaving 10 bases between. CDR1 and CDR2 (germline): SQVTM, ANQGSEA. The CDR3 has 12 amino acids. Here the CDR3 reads CSVEEGRGEAFF. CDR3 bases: TGCAGCGTTGAAGAAGGGCGAGGGGAAGCTTTCTTT.

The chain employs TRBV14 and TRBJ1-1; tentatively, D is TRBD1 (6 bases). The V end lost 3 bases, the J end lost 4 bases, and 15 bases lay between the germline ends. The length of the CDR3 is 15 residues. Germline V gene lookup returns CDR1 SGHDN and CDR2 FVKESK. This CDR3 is CASSHYEGGGTEAFF. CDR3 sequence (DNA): TGTGCCAGCAGCCACTATGAAGGGGGGGGCACTGAAGCTTTCTTT.

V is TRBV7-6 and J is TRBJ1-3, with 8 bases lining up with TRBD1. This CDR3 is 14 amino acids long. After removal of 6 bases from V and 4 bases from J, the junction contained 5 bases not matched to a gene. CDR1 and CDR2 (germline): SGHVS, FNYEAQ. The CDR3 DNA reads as TGTGCCAGCAGTAAGACAGGGGCCGGAAACACCATATATTTT. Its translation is CASSKTGAGNTIYF.

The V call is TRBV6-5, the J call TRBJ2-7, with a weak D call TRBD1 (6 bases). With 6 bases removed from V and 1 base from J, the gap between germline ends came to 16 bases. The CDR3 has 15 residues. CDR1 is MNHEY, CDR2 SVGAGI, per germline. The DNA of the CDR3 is TGTGCCAGCAGCTTACAGGGCTTCCCGTCCTACGAGCAGTACTTC. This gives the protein CASSLQGFPSYEQYF.